The 14 T cell receptor beta chains below were found in one sample sequenced in a study of T cells in Graves' hyperthyroidism and ophthalmopathy. RNA transcripts gave rise to amplified TCR beta CDR3 regions. With the HTBI primer set, the TCR CDR3 went through a first round of RT-PCR. TCRdb recomputed calls from the multiplex PCR reads with MiXCR, one row per CDR3 protein. The table lists about 270,000 distinct CDR3 sequences, approximately 20% of them singletons. Specimen: blood. The receptors derive from a man aged 25 to 40 with Graves' ophthalmopathy.

This chain connects TRBV10-3 to TRBJ2-3; 12 nucleotides agree with TRBD2. V dropped 3 bases and J dropped 6; count of bases not matched to a gene: 4. From germline, CDR1 is ENHRY and CDR2 SYGVKD. The length of the CDR3 is 15 residues. The CDR3 protein is CAISELTSGRDTQYF. CDR3 coding DNA: TGTGCCATCAGTGAATTAACTAGCGGGAGGGATACGCAGTATTTT.

About this clonotype itself: A read error may explain this, as a much larger clone is one base away. V and J are TRBV7-2 and TRBJ2-7, with D perhaps matching TRBD2 (5 bases). CDR1 is SGHTA, CDR2 FQGNSA, per germline. The CDR3 consists of 14 residues. The CDR3 bases are TGTGTCAGCAGCTTCCTAGCCGGCTCCTACGAGCAGTACTTC. Its protein product is CVSSFLAGSYEQYF.

This clonotype has more than one count but fewer than ten. The J gene is TRBJ2-7, the V gene TRBV19, with D perhaps TRBD1 (5 bases). The CDR3 loop spans 13 amino acids. V shed 3 bases and J shed 4 bases, with 10 bases lying between them. Germline values: CDR1 LNHDA, CDR2 SQIVND (reference sequence). The CDR3 reads CASSIRQNYEQYF. CDR3 coding DNA: TGTGCCAGTAGTATTCGACAGAATTACGAGCAGTACTTC.

This clonotype was seen only a few times. V usage is TRBV20-1 and J usage is TRBJ1-2; unclear D gene. Germline V lookup: CDR1 DFQATT, CDR2 SNEGSKA (reference sequence). The CDR3 is made up of 12 amino acids. The V end lost 2 bases, the J end lost 6 bases, and 10 bases lay between the germline ends. CDR3: CSARTEAHGYTF. CDR3 nucleotide sequence: TGCAGTGCTAGAACGGAAGCGCATGGCTACACCTTC.

This clonotype was seen only a few times. CDR3 in amino acids: CASSPIGGQGLYEQYF. As DNA, the CDR3 is TGTGCCAGTAGCCCCATCGGTGGACAGGGTCTGTACGAGCAGTACTTC. V is TRBV19 and J is TRBJ2-7, with 8 nucleotides matching TRBD1. The trim removed 6 bases at V and 4 bases at J, leaving 14 bases unmatched. The germline gives CDR1 LNHDA, CDR2 SQIVND (reference sequence). CDR3 length: 16 residues.

The chain has TRBV6-1 and TRBJ2-7, with TRBD1 matching over 9 bases. Germline V gives CDR1 MNHNS, CDR2 SASEGT. The CDR3 contains 14 residues. The V gene end was trimmed by 6 bases and the J gene end by 6 bases; junction bases not matched to a gene: 9. The CDR3 nucleotides read TGTGCCAGCAGGCCCCGGGACAGGGAGGCCGAGCAGTACTTC. Its protein is CASRPRDREAEQYF.

This clonotype was counted between two and nine times. The V gene is TRBV11-2, the J gene TRBJ2-7; 12 nucleotides align to TRBD2. Germline CDR1 reads SGHAT; CDR2 reads FQNNGV. V was pared by 4 bases and J by 6 bases, with 4 bases of the junction left unmatched. This CDR3 comprises 14 residues. The CDR3 here is CASSSQLAGGEQYF. The CDR3 DNA reads TGTGCCAGCAGCTCCCAACTAGCGGGGGGCGAGCAGTACTTC.

The J gene is TRBJ2-5, the V gene TRBV10-2; 9 bases are a match to TRBD1. This CDR3 is 12 amino acids long. Germline CDR1 reads WSHSY; CDR2 reads SAAADI. The V gene end was trimmed by 4 bases and the J gene end by 9 bases; junction bases not matched to a gene: 3. The chain's CDR3 is CASSGRQGAQYF. CDR3 nucleotides: TGCGCCAGCAGTGGCCGACAGGGGGCCCAGTACTTC.

The genes are TRBV6-1 and TRBJ2-2, with D possibly being TRBD1 or TRBD2 (5 bases each). Germline V lookup: CDR1 MNHNS, CDR2 SASEGT. The CDR3 loop spans 15 amino acids. The germline V and J ends were trimmed by 6 bases and 8 bases, with 19 bases remaining between them. The CDR3 DNA is TGTGCCAGCAGCCCCCGGGACCCCCGGGTGGGGGAGCTGTTTTTT. It specifies CASSPRDPRVGELFF.

This clonotype appeared many times. The rearrangement joins TRBV5-6 to TRBJ2-3; TRBD2 matches 11 bases. Per the germline V gene, CDR1 is SGHDT and CDR2 is YYEEEE. The CDR3 extends over 17 amino acids. V was clipped by 1 base and J by 2 bases; unmatched bases: 6. This CDR3 reads CASSLRGLADYTDTQYF. CDR3 in DNA: TGTGCCAGCAGCTTGCGGGGACTAGCGGATTACACAGATACGCAGTATTTT.

This clonotype turned up a few times. A much larger clone differs from this one at a single base, so this may be a read error. This chain uses TRBV2 with TRBJ2-7; D gene ambiguous. The CDR3 consists of 13 residues. Germline CDR1 SNHLY, CDR2 FYNNEI. The CDR3 spells CAGSEWDLGEQYF. The CDR3, as DNA: TGTGCCGGCAGTGAATGGGATTTAGGCGAGCAGTACTTC.

This clonotype has ten or more counts. The chain joins TRBV28 to TRBJ1-2; no firm D call. The ends were cut back, 3 bases at V and 2 bases at J, with 7 bases in the middle. The CDR3 is 13 residues long. From germline, CDR1 is MDHEN and CDR2 SYDVKM. The CDR3 here is CASSFGGNYGYTF. In DNA form, the CDR3 reads TGTGCCAGCAGTTTTGGAGGGAACTATGGCTACACCTTC.

This clonotype was detected only a few times. This chain uses TRBV6-5 with TRBJ2-6; D remains unclear. The CDR3 is 16 amino acids. Germline lookup yields CDR1 MNHEY and CDR2 SVGAGI. The ends were cut back, 0 bases at V and 1 base at J, with 7 bases in the middle. The CDR3 nucleotides read TGTGCCAGCAGTTACTCGATAGGGTCTGGGGCCAACGTCCTGACTTTC. Translation: CASSYSIGSGANVLTF.

The J gene is TRBJ1-1, the V gene TRBV27, with TRBD1 matching 8 bases. Germline assignment: CDR1 MNHEY and CDR2 SMNVEV (reference sequence). CDR3 size: 18 residues. With 1 base clipped from V and 3 bases from J, the junction kept 13 bases outside the gene matches. The CDR3 here is CASSLFSITGTGDTEAFF. The CDR3 DNA reads TGTGCCAGCAGTTTATTTTCGATCACCGGGACAGGCGACACTGAAGCTTTCTTT.